Listed below are T cell receptor beta chains from one sample, sequenced in a study of CD8 T cells in ankylosing spondylitis. Via MiXCR, TCRdb re-called the 5' RACE reads, giving one row per CDR3 protein. The sample has under 450,000 distinct CDR3 sequences; approximately 17% are singletons. The sample taken for sequencing was blood, either unsorted or a sorted T cell fraction (not recorded which). These receptors all come from a male donor with ankylosing spondylitis. The CDR3 runs from the conserved cysteine through the conserved F or W. The D gene is left open where the match is weak. Expanded clones are given a class, and other clones once, few, many or no size at all.

J gene | V gene | clone size | D gene | CDR3 DNA | CDR3 protein
TRBJ2-7 | TRBV5-6 | NA | TRBD2 | TGTGCCAGCAGCTTGGGGAGCGGGAAGGCCTACGAGCAGTACTTC | CASSLGSGKAYEQYF
TRBJ2-7 | TRBV7-2 | NA | TRBD2 | TGTGCCAGCAGCTTAGGTCCAGCGGGAGGATACGAGCAGTACTTC | CASSLGPAGGYEQYF
TRBJ2-7 | TRBV20-1 | few | NA | TGCAGTGCTCCAAGACTGGGTAGCTACGAGCAGTACTTC | CSAPRLGSYEQYF
TRBJ1-2 | TRBV6-1 | NA | NA | TGTGCCAGCAGTCGCGTGGCGGGAGATGGCTACACCTTC | CASSRVAGDGYTF
TRBJ2-7 | TRBV5-1 | few | NA | TGCGCCAGCAGCGCAGGACAGTTGGGGAGCTCCTACGAGCAGTACTTC | CASSAGQLGSSYEQYF
TRBJ2-5 | TRBV7-3 | few | NA | TGTGCCAGCAGCTTAACCGACAGGAAGGGGGAGACCCAGTACTTC | CASSLTDRKGETQYF
TRBJ2-7 | TRBV18 | few | NA | TGTGCCAGCTCACCAAAGGCGGGGCAGCCATCCTACGAGCAGTACTTC | CASSPKAGQPSYEQYF
TRBJ2-7 | TRBV20-1 | few | NA | TGCAGTGCTCCACCCCCGACTCAAGGTTCGTACGAGCAGTACTTC | CSAPPPTQGSYEQYF
TRBJ2-3 | TRBV7-3 | many | NA | TGTGCCAGCAGCTTACACCCTAGCGCAGATACGCAGTATTTT | CASSLHPSADTQYF
TRBJ1-4 | TRBV30 | NA | NA | TGTGCCTGGGACGCGGGCGGCGATAATGAAAAACTGTTTTTT | CAWDAGGDNEKLFF
TRBJ2-7 | TRBV11-2 | many | TRBD2 | TGTGCCAGCAGCCGAATGACTAGCGGGGAGGGCGAGCAGTACTTC | CASSRMTSGEGEQYF
TRBJ2-1 | TRBV20-1 | many | TRBD2 | TGCAGTGCTGGACGCCCCGGACTAGCGGGAGTCAATGAGCAGTTCTTC | CSAGRPGLAGVNEQFF
TRBJ2-3 | TRBV6-4 | NA | NA | TGTGCCAGCAGTACCGTGGGAAACACAGATACGCAGTATTTT | CASSTVGNTDTQYF
TRBJ1-6 | TRBV7-6 | few | NA | TGTGCCAGCAGCTTAGGCCAGGCCATAAATTCACCCCTCCACTTT | CASSLGQAINSPLHF
TRBJ1-2 | TRBV28 | NA | NA | TGTGCCAGCACCACCTGGGGAGATGGCTACACCTTC | CASTTWGDGYTF
TRBJ1-1 | TRBV20-1 | NA | TRBD1 | TGCAGTGCTAGAAAGACAGGGAGGAACACTGAAGCTTTCTTT | CSARKTGRNTEAFF
TRBJ1-5 | TRBV9 | NA | NA | TGTGCCAGCAGCGCGGATGTCGGCAATCAGCCCCAGCATTTT | CASSADVGNQPQHF
TRBJ1-1 | TRBV6-1 | NA | TRBD1 | TGTGCCAGCAATGACAGGGGGCTTTCTAGCACTGAAGCTTTCTTT | CASNDRGLSSTEAFF
TRBJ2-1 | TRBV7-9 | NA | NA | TGTGCCAGCAGCTTACCGGGACGGGCGGGCAATGAGCAGTTCTTC | CASSLPGRAGNEQFF
TRBJ1-6 | TRBV3-1 | few | TRBD1 | TGTGCCAGCAGCCAAGGGGGCAGGGGGACACCCCTCCACTTT | CASSQGGRGTPLHF
TRBJ2-4 | TRBV12-5 | NA | NA | TGTGCTAGTGGTTTGGGTCCAGGTACCAAAAACATTCAGTACTTC | CASGLGPGTKNIQYF
TRBJ1-1 | TRBV5-6 | few | NA | TGTGCCAGCAGCTTGGGTCCGACACAGGGCGTTGAAGCTTTCTTT | CASSLGPTQGVEAFF
TRBJ2-1 | TRBV20-1 | NA | NA | TGTAGTGCCCGAGCTAGTTTCTACAATGAGCAGTTCTTC | CSARASFYNEQFF
TRBJ1-6 | TRBV12-3/TRBV12-4 | NA | TRBD1 | TGTGCCAGCAGTTCGGGACAGGAACTTTCACCCCTCCACTTT | CASSSGQELSPLHF
TRBJ2-1 | TRBV30 | NA | NA | TGTGCCTGGAGTGGGGCTGTAAGCTCCTACAATGAGCAGTTCTTC | CAWSGAVSSYNEQFF
TRBJ2-4 | TRBV29-1 | few | NA | TGCAGCGTTGTGTGGGGAGCCAAAAACATTCAGTACTTC | CSVVWGAKNIQYF
TRBJ1-5 | TRBV20-1 | few | NA | TGCAGTGCTAGAGAATCGGGCAGGACGACCTATCAGCCCCAGCATTTT | CSARESGRTTYQPQHF
TRBJ1-4 | TRBV15 | NA | TRBD1 | TGTGCCACCAGCCGGAGGTCAGGGGGAGAAGAAAAACTGTTTTTT | CATSRRSGGEEKLFF
TRBJ2-1 | TRBV6-2/TRBV6-3 | few | NA | TGTGCCAGCAGTTTCTTTCAAATCAGTGAGCAGTTCTTC | CASSFFQISEQFF
TRBJ1-2 | TRBV30 | NA | TRBD1 | TGTGCCTACCGGGACAGGAGTCGTACATTATATGGCTACACCTTC | CAYRDRSRTLYGYTF
TRBJ1-3 | TRBV4-1 | many | NA | TGCGCCAGCAGCCTAGGACTGAAGACGCGTTCTGGAAACACCATATATTTT | CASSLGLKTRSGNTIYF
TRBJ2-5 | TRBV7-9 | few | NA | TGTGCCAGCAGCTCCACATCGGGTGGGACCCAGTACTTC | CASSSTSGGTQYF
TRBJ1-5 | TRBV12-3/TRBV12-4 | NA | NA | TGTGCCAGCAGTTTAAGAGGGGTTAGCAATCAGCCCCAGCATTTT | CASSLRGVSNQPQHF
TRBJ2-7 | TRBV5-1 | many | TRBD1 | TGCGCCAGCAGCTTTTTGGGTGGACAGGGTGGCGAGCAGTACTTC | CASSFLGGQGGEQYF
TRBJ1-2 | TRBV6-2/TRBV6-3 | few | TRBD1 | TGTGCCAGCAGCCCGACAGGGGCGAATGGCTACACCTTC | CASSPTGANGYTF
TRBJ1-1 | TRBV7-2 | NA | NA | TGTGCCAGCAGCTTAGAGGGTGGGGCCCCGAGAGCTTTCTTT | CASSLEGGAPRAFF
TRBJ2-5 | TRBV13 | few | NA | TGTGCCAGCAGCTTATCAGGGTGGGAGGCCCAAGAGACCCAGTACTTC | CASSLSGWEAQETQYF
TRBJ2-2 | TRBV20-1 | NA | TRBD2 | TGCAGTGCCCCCTTAGCGGGAGTAAACACCGGGGAGCTGTTTTTT | CSAPLAGVNTGELFF
TRBJ2-3 | TRBV7-2 | NA | NA | TGTGCCAGCAGCAGCAATAAGGGGGTCGGCACAGATACGCAGTATTTT | CASSSNKGVGTDTQYF
TRBJ1-4 | TRBV18 | few | TRBD1 | TGTGCCAGCCGCCGGGACAGCGCGAATGAAAAACTGTTTTTT | CASRRDSANEKLFF
TRBJ2-1 | TRBV10-3 | many | TRBD2 | TGTGCCATCAGTGAGTCAAGCGGGGGAAGTGGTCTCAATGAGCAGTTCTTC | CAISESSGGSGLNEQFF
TRBJ1-4 | TRBV12-3/TRBV12-4 | NA | NA | TGTGCCAGCAGTAGAAGTCGCAATGAAAAACTGTTTTTT | CASSRSRNEKLFF
TRBJ2-2 | TRBV24-1 | NA | NA | TGTGCCACCAGTGATCCGACAGCTGGGGGCACCGGGGAGCTGTTTTTT | CATSDPTAGGTGELFF
TRBJ2-7 | TRBV7-9 | NA | TRBD2 | TGTGCCAGCAGCCCGGCGGTCACTAGCGGGAGCTACGAGCAGTACTTC | CASSPAVTSGSYEQYF
TRBJ1-1 | TRBV11-3 | few | NA | TGTGCCAGCAGCTTAGATGAAACCGTCAGAGCTTTCTTT | CASSLDETVRAFF
TRBJ1-2 | TRBV27 | NA | NA | TGTGCCAGCAGTTTGTCAGGTGCTGCTATGGCTACAACCTTC | CASSLSGAAMATTF
TRBJ2-3 | TRBV6-5 | few | NA | TGTGCCAGCAGTTACTCCCGGCAGCCTAACACAGATACGCAGTATTTT | CASSYSRQPNTDTQYF
TRBJ2-1 | TRBV14 | few | NA | TGTGCCAGCGCGGGACAAACCTACAATGAGCAGTTCTTC | CASAGQTYNEQFF
TRBJ2-1 | TRBV5-1 | few | NA | TGCGCCAGCAGCTTCGGTAGATCCCCTTCCTACAATGAGCAGTTCTTC | CASSFGRSPSYNEQFF
TRBJ1-1 | TRBV6-5 | NA | NA | TGTGCCAGCAGAGGGGGGGTGATGGCTTTCTTT | CASRGGVMAFF
TRBJ2-1 | TRBV9 | NA | NA | TGTGCCAGCAGCGTAGGGTTTGGGAATGAGCAGTTCTTC | CASSVGFGNEQFF
TRBJ2-3 | TRBV9 | few | TRBD2 | TGTGCCAGCAGCGGGGGGACTAGCGTCATGTTGGATACGCAGTATTTT | CASSGGTSVMLDTQYF
TRBJ1-1 | TRBV7-2 | once | NA | TGTGCCAGCAGCTTAAGAGGGTCGGGGTACGGTATGCCCCGGGCTTTCTTT | CASSLRGSGYGMPRAFF
TRBJ1-2 | TRBV6-2/TRBV6-3 | NA | NA | TGTGCCAGCAGTGCAGCCGGGACGATATACGGCTACACCTTC | CASSAAGTIYGYTF
TRBJ2-1 | TRBV6-1 | NA | NA | TGTGCCAGCACCCCAGGGGATAGTATTGGGAATGAGCAGTTCTTC | CASTPGDSIGNEQFF
TRBJ2-4 | TRBV12-3/TRBV12-4 | many | TRBD2 | TGTGCCAGCAGTTCCGCTAGCGGGAGGTTGAACATTCAGTACTTC | CASSSASGRLNIQYF
TRBJ2-1 | TRBV20-1 | many | NA | TGCAGTGCTAGCCCCGTGGGGGATGAGCAGTTCTTC | CSASPVGDEQFF
TRBJ2-7 | TRBV7-9 | many | TRBD1 | TGTGCCAGCAGCTTACGGCCGGGACAGGGGGCCTACGAGCAGTACTTC | CASSLRPGQGAYEQYF
TRBJ2-3 | TRBV7-4 | NA | NA | TGTGCCAGCAGCCAACAGGGGAGGCGTAGCACAGATACGCAGTATTTT | CASSQQGRRSTDTQYF